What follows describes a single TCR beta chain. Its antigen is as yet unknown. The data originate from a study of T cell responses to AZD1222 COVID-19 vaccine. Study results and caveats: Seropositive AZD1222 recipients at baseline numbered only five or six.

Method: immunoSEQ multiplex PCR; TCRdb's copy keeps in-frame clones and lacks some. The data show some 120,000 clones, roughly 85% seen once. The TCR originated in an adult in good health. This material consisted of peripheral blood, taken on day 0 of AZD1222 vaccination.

The CDR3 is CAIGRTGRVGNTEAFF. As DNA, the CDR3 is TGTGCCATCGGGAGGACAGGGAGGGTGGGGAACACTGAAGCTTTCTTT. The gene calls are TRBV10-3 and TRBJ1-1; 8 nucleotides line up with TRBD1. The CDR3 has 16 residues. Germline trimming cut 8 bases from V and 1 base from J; bases unmatched to any gene: 12. Germline V gene sequence: CDR1 ENHRY, CDR2 SYGVKD.